Sequencing of this TCR beta chain was carried out in a study of patients and donors after allogeneic stem cell transplantation. The CDR3 loop spans 15 amino acids. V was trimmed by 2 bases and J by 1 base, leaving 12 bases between them. Germline values: CDR1 SGDLS, CDR2 YYNGEE. MiXCR was run by TCRdb on the RT-PCR reads, yielding one entry per CDR3 protein. This sample carries a few hundred thousand distinct CDR3 sequences, 11% to 15% of them seen once, and the ten largest clones take under 14%. This clonotype was seen a handful of times. The chain combines TRBV9 with TRBJ1-1; no clear D. The receptor comes from a human donor who was either an allogeneic HSCT recipient or a stem cell or donor lymphocyte infusion donor (not recorded which). It is not recorded whose cells these are; they may come from a transplant donor. The specimen sequenced was blood, either unsorted or a sorted T cell fraction (not recorded which). CDR3 in amino acids: CASSVRPDSNTEAFF. For the CDR3, the DNA is TGTGCCAGCAGCGTCCGTCCAGACTCGAACACTGAAGCTTTCTTT.